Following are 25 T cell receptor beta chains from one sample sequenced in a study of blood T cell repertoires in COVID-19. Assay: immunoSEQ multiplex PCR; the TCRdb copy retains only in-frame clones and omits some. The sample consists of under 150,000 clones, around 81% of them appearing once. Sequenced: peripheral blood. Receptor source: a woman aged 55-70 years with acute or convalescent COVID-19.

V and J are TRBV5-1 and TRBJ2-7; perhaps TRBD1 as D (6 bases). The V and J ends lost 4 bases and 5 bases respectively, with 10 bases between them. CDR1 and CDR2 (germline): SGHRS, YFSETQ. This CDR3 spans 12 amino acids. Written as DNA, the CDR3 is TGCGCCAGCAGCCTACAGGGAGACGAGCAGTACTTC. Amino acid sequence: CASSLQGDEQYF. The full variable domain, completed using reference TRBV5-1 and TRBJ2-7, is KAGVTQTPRYLIKTRGQQVTLSCSPISGHRSVSWYQQTPGQGLQFLFEYFSETQRNKGNFPGRFSGRQFSNSRSEMNVSTLELGDSALYLCASSLQGDEQYFGPGTRLTVT.

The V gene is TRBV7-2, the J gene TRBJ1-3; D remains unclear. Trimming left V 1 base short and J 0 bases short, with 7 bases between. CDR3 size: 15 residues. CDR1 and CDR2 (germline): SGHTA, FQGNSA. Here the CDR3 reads CASSLDGFSGNTIYF. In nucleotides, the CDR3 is TGTGCCAGCAGCTTAGACGGGTTCTCTGGAAACACCATATATTTT.

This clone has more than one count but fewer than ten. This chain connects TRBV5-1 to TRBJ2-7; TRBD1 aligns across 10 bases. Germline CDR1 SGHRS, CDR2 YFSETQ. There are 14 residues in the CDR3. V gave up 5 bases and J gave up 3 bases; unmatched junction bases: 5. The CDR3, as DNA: TGCGCCAGCAGGGGGACAGGGGCCAGCTACGAGCAGTACTTC. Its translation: CASRGTGASYEQYF.

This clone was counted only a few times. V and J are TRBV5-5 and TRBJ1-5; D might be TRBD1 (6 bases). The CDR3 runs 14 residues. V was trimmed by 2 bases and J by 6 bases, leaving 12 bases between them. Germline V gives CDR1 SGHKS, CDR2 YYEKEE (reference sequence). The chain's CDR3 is CASSFNRDPQPQHF. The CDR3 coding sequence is TGTGCCAGCAGCTTCAACAGGGACCCTCAGCCCCAGCATTTT.

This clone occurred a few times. CDR3 in DNA: TGTGCCAGCAGTCCGACAGGGGCAGGGGTGTACGAGCAGTACTTC. Its protein is CASSPTGAGVYEQYF. The genes are TRBV2 and TRBJ2-7; TRBD1 aligns across 8 bases. CDR1 and CDR2 from the germline V gene are SNHLY and FYNNEI. J was trimmed by 4 bases and V by 5 bases; bases with no gene match: 10. CDR3 length equals 15 residues.

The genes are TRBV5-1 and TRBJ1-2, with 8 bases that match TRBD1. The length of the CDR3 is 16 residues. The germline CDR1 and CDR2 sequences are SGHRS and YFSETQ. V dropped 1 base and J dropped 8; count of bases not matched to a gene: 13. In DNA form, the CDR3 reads TGCGCCAGCAGCTTGCTGACAGGGGAAAAACTTCGGGGCTACACCTTC. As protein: CASSLLTGEKLRGYTF.

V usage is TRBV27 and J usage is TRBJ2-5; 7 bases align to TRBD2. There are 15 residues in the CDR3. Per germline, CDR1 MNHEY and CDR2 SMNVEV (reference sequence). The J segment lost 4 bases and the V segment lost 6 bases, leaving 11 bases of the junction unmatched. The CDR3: CASRSLAIKGETQYF. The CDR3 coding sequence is TGTGCCAGCAGATCACTAGCGATTAAGGGAGAGACCCAGTACTTC.

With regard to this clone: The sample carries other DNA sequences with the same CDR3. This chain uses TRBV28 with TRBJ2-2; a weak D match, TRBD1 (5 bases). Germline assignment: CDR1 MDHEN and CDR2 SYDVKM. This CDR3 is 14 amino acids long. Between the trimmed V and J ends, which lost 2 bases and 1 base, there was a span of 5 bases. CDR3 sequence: CASSLGQNTGELFF. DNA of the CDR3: TGTGCCAGCAGTTTAGGACAGAACACCGGGGAGCTGTTTTTT.

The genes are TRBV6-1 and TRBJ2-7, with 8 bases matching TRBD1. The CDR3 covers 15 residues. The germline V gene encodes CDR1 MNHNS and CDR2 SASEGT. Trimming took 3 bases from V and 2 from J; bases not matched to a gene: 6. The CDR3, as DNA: TGTGCCAGCAGTGACCGGGACAGGACAGCCTACGAGCAGTACTTC. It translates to CASSDRDRTAYEQYF.

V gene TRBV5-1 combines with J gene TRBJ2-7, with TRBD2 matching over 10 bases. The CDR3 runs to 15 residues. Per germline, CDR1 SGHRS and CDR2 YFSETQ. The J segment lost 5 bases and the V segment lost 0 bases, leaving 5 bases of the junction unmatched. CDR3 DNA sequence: TGCGCCAGCAGCTTGGGGGCTAGCGGGAGCAACGAGCAGTACTTC. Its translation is CASSLGASGSNEQYF. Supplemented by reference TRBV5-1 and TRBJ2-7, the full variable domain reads KAGVTQTPRYLIKTRGQQVTLSCSPISGHRSVSWYQQTPGQGLQFLFEYFSETQRNKGNFPGRFSGRQFSNSRSEMNVSTLELGDSALYLCASSLGASGSNEQYFGPGTRLTVT.

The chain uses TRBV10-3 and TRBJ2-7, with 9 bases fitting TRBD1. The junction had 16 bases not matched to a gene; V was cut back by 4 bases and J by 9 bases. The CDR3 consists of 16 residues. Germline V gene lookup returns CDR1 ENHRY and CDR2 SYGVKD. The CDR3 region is CAISGGRSGTGSWQYF. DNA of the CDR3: TGTGCCATCAGTGGGGGTAGATCCGGGACAGGGAGTTGGCAGTACTTC.

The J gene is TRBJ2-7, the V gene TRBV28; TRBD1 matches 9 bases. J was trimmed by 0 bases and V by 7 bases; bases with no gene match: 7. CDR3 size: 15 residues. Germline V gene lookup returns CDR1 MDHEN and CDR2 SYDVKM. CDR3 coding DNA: TGTGCCAGCATCGAACCGGGACAGGGCTCCTACGAGCAGTACTTC. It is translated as CASIEPGQGSYEQYF.

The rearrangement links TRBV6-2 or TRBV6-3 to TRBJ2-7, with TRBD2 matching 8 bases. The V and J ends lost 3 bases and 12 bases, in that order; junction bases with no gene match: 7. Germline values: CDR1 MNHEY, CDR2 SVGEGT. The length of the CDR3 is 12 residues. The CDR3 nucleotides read TGTGCCAGCAGTTATATTAGCGGGACCAGGTACTTC. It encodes CASSYISGTRYF.

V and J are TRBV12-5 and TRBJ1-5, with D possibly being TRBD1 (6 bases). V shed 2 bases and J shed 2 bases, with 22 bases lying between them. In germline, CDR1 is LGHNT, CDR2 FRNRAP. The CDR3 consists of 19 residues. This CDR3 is CASGLQPRGGALGNQPQHF. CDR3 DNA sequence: TGTGCTAGTGGTTTGCAACCGAGGGGGGGGGCGTTGGGCAATCAGCCCCAGCATTTT.

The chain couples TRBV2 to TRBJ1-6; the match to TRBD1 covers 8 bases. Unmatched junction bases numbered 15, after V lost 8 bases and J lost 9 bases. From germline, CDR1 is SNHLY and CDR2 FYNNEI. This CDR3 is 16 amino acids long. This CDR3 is CASVGQEWALGSPLHF. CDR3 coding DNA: TGTGCCAGCGTGGGACAGGAATGGGCTTTAGGTTCACCCCTCCACTTT.

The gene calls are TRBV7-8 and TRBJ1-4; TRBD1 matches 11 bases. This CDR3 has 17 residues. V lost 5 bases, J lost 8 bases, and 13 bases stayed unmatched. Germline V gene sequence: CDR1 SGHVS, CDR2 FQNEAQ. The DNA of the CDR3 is TGTGCCAGCAGCCCCGGGACAGGGGGGAGGTTAAGGGAAAAACTGTTTTTT. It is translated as CASSPGTGGRLREKLFF.

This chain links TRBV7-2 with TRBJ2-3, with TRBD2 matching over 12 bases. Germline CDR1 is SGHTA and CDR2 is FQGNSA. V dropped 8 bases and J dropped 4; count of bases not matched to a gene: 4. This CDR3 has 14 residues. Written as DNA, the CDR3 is TGTGCCAGCTCCGCTAGCGGGAGGGCAGATACGCAGTATTTT. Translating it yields CASSASGRADTQYF.

The CDR3 protein is CASRGLAGETQYF. The CDR3 nucleotides read TGTGCCAGCAGGGGACTAGCTGGCGAGACCCAGTACTTC. The V gene is TRBV28, the J gene TRBJ2-5; 9 nucleotides agree with TRBD2. CDR1 and CDR2 from the germline V gene are MDHEN and SYDVKM. The CDR3 runs to 13 residues. V trimming: 6 bases; J trimming: 5 bases; junction bases outside the gene matches: 4.

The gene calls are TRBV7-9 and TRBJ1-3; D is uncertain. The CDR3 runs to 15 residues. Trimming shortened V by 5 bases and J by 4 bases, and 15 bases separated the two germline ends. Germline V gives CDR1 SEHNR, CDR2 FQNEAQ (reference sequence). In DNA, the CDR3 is TGTGCCAGCAGCCCATCTACAGCTAAAGGAAACACCATATATTTT. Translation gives CASSPSTAKGNTIYF.

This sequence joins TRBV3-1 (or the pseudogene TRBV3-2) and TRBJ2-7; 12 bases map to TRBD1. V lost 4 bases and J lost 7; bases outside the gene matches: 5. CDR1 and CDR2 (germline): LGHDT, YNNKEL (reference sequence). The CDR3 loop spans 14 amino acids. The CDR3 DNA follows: TGTGCCAGCAGCCCCCGGGACAGGGGGCGTGAGCAGTACTTC. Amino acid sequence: CASSPRDRGREQYF.

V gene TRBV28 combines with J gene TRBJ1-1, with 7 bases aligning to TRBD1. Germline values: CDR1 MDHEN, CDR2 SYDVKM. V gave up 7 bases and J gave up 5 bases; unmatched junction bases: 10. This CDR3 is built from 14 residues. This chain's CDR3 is CASILQGRITEAFF. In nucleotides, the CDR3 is TGTGCCAGCATCCTACAGGGGCGGATAACTGAAGCTTTCTTT.

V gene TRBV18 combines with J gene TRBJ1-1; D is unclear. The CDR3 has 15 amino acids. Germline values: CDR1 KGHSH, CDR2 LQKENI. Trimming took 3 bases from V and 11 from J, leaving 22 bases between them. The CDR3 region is CASSPDDTGWGWAFF. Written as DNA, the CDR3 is TGTGCCAGCTCACCGGACGACACGGGGTGGGGATGGGCTTTCTTT. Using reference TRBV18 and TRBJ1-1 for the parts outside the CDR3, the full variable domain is NAGVMQNPRHLVRRRGQEARLRCSPMKGHSHVYWYRQLPEEGLKFMVYLQKENIIDESGMPKERFSAEFPKEGPSILRIQQVVRGDSAAYFCASSPDDTGWGWAFFGQGTRLTVV.

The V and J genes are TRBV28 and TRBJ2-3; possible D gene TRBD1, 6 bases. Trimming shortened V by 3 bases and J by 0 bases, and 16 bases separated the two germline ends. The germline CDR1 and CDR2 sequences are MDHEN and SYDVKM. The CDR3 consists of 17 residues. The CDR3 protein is CASSFLGYRASTDTQYF. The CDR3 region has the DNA TGTGCCAGCAGTTTTCTAGGGTACAGGGCGAGCACAGATACGCAGTATTTT.

CDR3: CASSARRYRGGSYEQYF. Written as DNA, the CDR3 is TGTGCCAGCAGTGCGCGACGATACAGGGGAGGCTCCTACGAGCAGTACTTC. The chain uses TRBV6-1 and TRBJ2-7, with D tentatively TRBD1 (7 bases). The CDR3 sequence is 17 residues long. The V gene's germline CDR1 is MNHNS and CDR2 SASEGT. Trimming shortened V by 4 bases and J by 0 bases, and 19 bases separated the two germline ends.

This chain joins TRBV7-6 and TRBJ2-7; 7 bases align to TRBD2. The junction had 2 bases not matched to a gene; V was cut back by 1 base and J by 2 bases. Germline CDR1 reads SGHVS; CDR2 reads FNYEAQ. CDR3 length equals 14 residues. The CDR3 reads CASSLERGPYEQYF. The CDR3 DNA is TGTGCCAGCAGCTTAGAGCGGGGCCCCTACGAGCAGTACTTC.